The clone carrying this T cell receptor beta chain was detected many times. Individual cDNA molecules each received unique molecular identifiers attached to them. In TCRdb, the 5' RACE reads were re-called with MiXCR into one record per CDR3 protein. The table lists 50,000 to 60,000 distinct CDR3 sequences, roughly 8.4% of them singletons. Germline CDR1 MDHEN, CDR2 SYDVKM. Trimming took off 9 bases at V and 6 bases at J, with 21 bases between the two ends. This CDR3 region has 15 residues. This record belongs to a study of early T cells in non-severe SARS-CoV-2 infection. Study background: Investigators sequenced bulk RNA drawn from unsorted whole blood, and chains remained unpaired.

The TCR originated in an adult who was a healthcare worker with PCR-confirmed SARS-CoV-2 infection or an uninfected control (not recorded which). Sequencing used whole blood. The J gene is TRBJ2-1, the V gene TRBV28, with D maybe TRBD1 (5 bases). The chain's CDR3 is CARQFSQVGLNEQFF. The CDR3, as DNA: TGTGCCAGGCAGTTTAGTCAGGTGGGGCTCAATGAGCAGTTCTTC.